A selection of T cell receptor beta chains follows, all from one sample in a study of T-cell memory formation after mild COVID-19. From the 5' RACE reads, TCRdb called clonotypes with MiXCR, one entry per CDR3 protein. The data contain more than 35,000 distinct CDR3 sequences, 5.5% to 7% of them singletons. The sample taken for sequencing was PBMCs or a T cell subset sorted from them (not recorded which). Every receptor here comes from an adult who had mild COVID-19 (a few samples of this study predate the infection). Cell type and time point are not known. CDR3s include the opening cysteine and the closing phenylalanine or tryptophan. Fields, in order: CDR3 protein, CDR3 DNA, J gene, D gene, V gene, clone size, CDR3 length. A D gene is named only where the DNA matches it firmly. Clone sizes are given selectively: once, few, many, or a class where the clone is expanded.

cdr3_aa: CASSLDGLKNTEAFF
cdr3_nt: TGTGCCAGCAGCTTAGATGGACTTAAGAACACTGAAGCTTTCTTT
j_call: TRBJ1-1
d_call: -
v_call: TRBV7-9
clone_size: -
cdr3_length: 15

cdr3_aa: CASSLPSSSYEQYF
cdr3_nt: TGTGCCAGCAGCCTTCCCTCGAGCTCCTACGAGCAGTACTTC
j_call: TRBJ2-7
d_call: -
v_call: TRBV7-2
clone_size: many
cdr3_length: 14

cdr3_aa: CASRSPGQASYEQYF
cdr3_nt: TGCGCCAGCAGGTCTCCGGGACAGGCTTCCTACGAGCAGTACTTC
j_call: TRBJ2-7
d_call: TRBD1
v_call: TRBV5-1
clone_size: many
cdr3_length: 15

cdr3_aa: CATSRDRGRGHEQFF
cdr3_nt: TGTGCCACCAGCAGAGATAGAGGCAGGGGCCATGAGCAGTTCTTC
j_call: TRBJ2-1
d_call: -
v_call: TRBV15
clone_size: -
cdr3_length: 15

cdr3_aa: CASRQDLGAYNEQFF
cdr3_nt: TGTGCCAGCAGGCAGGATTTGGGGGCTTACAATGAGCAGTTCTTC
j_call: TRBJ2-1
d_call: -
v_call: TRBV5-6
clone_size: many
cdr3_length: 15

cdr3_aa: CSATGLTREETQYF
cdr3_nt: TGCAGTGCAACGGGCCTAACTAGGGAAGAGACCCAGTACTTC
j_call: TRBJ2-5
d_call: -
v_call: TRBV20-1
clone_size: many
cdr3_length: 14

cdr3_aa: CASSVGQGQGISWQYF
cdr3_nt: TGTGCCAGCAGCGTAGGACAAGGACAGGGGATTTCATGGCAGTACTTC
j_call: TRBJ2-7
d_call: TRBD1
v_call: TRBV9
clone_size: -
cdr3_length: 16

cdr3_aa: CSSRAGSYEQYF
cdr3_nt: TGCAGCTCCCGAGCGGGATCCTACGAGCAGTACTTC
j_call: TRBJ2-7
d_call: TRBD2
v_call: TRBV20-1
clone_size: many
cdr3_length: 12

cdr3_aa: CATGQDQTGGIQYF
cdr3_nt: TGTGCCACGGGACAGGATCAAACGGGGGGAATCCAGTACTTC
j_call: TRBJ2-5
d_call: -
v_call: TRBV19
clone_size: few
cdr3_length: 14

cdr3_aa: CSARGALTSGSSYEQYF
cdr3_nt: TGCAGTGCTAGGGGGGCCCTTACTAGCGGGAGTTCCTACGAGCAGTACTTC
j_call: TRBJ2-7
d_call: TRBD2
v_call: TRBV20-1
clone_size: many
cdr3_length: 17

cdr3_aa: CAIRGTGGEISGNTIYF
cdr3_nt: TGTGCCATCAGGGGGACAGGGGGCGAAATTTCTGGAAACACCATATATTTT
j_call: TRBJ1-3
d_call: TRBD1
v_call: TRBV10-3
clone_size: -
cdr3_length: 17

cdr3_aa: CASSLAPSWGTGLGEQFF
cdr3_nt: TGTGCCAGCAGCTTGGCCCCATCTTGGGGGACAGGGTTGGGTGAGCAGTTCTTC
j_call: TRBJ2-1
d_call: TRBD1
v_call: TRBV5-5
clone_size: many
cdr3_length: 18

cdr3_aa: CASSSPRATDTQYF
cdr3_nt: TGTGCCAGCAGCTCGCCCCGGGCCACAGATACGCAGTATTTT
j_call: TRBJ2-3
d_call: -
v_call: TRBV5-6
clone_size: -
cdr3_length: 14

cdr3_aa: CASSAGNNQPQHF
cdr3_nt: TGTGCCAGCAGCGCGGGTAACAATCAGCCCCAGCATTTT
j_call: TRBJ1-5
d_call: -
v_call: TRBV12-3/TRBV12-4
clone_size: few
cdr3_length: 13

cdr3_aa: CSAIGGQGVLGNTIYF
cdr3_nt: TGCAGTGCTATAGGCGGGCAGGGGGTGTTGGGAAACACCATATATTTT
j_call: TRBJ1-3
d_call: TRBD1
v_call: TRBV20-1
clone_size: few
cdr3_length: 16

cdr3_aa: CSAAGTLYQPQHF
cdr3_nt: TGCAGTGCCGCCGGGACACTATATCAGCCCCAGCATTTT
j_call: TRBJ1-5
d_call: -
v_call: TRBV20-1
clone_size: many
cdr3_length: 13

cdr3_aa: CASSLQPRRLAGTQETQYF
cdr3_nt: TGTGCCAGCAGCTTACAACCCCGCCGCCTAGCGGGGACTCAAGAGACCCAGTACTTC
j_call: TRBJ2-5
d_call: TRBD2
v_call: TRBV7-2
clone_size: many
cdr3_length: 19

cdr3_aa: CASSSAGTGNNEQFF
cdr3_nt: TGTGCCAGCAGCTCCGCCGGGACAGGGAACAATGAGCAGTTCTTC
j_call: TRBJ2-1
d_call: TRBD1
v_call: TRBV7-9
clone_size: medium-sized
cdr3_length: 15

cdr3_aa: CAGGGNEQFF
cdr3_nt: TGTGCCGGAGGGGGCAATGAGCAGTTCTTC
j_call: TRBJ2-1
d_call: -
v_call: TRBV30
clone_size: -
cdr3_length: 10

cdr3_aa: CASSLGGYEAFF
cdr3_nt: TGTGCCAGCAGTTTAGGAGGGTATGAAGCTTTCTTT
j_call: TRBJ1-1
d_call: -
v_call: TRBV12-3/TRBV12-4
clone_size: few
cdr3_length: 12

cdr3_aa: CASSPLMDRGVTKFAEAFF
cdr3_nt: TGTGCCAGCTCACCCCTGATGGACAGGGGGGTAACAAAGTTCGCTGAAGCTTTCTTT
j_call: TRBJ1-1
d_call: TRBD1
v_call: TRBV18
clone_size: -
cdr3_length: 19

cdr3_aa: CSPKGLMNTEAFF
cdr3_nt: TGCAGTCCTAAGGGCCTCATGAACACTGAAGCTTTCTTT
j_call: TRBJ1-1
d_call: -
v_call: TRBV20-1
clone_size: -
cdr3_length: 13

cdr3_aa: CASSGSSGDTDTQYF
cdr3_nt: TGTGCCAGCAGCGGCTCGAGCGGGGACACAGATACGCAGTATTTT
j_call: TRBJ2-3
d_call: TRBD2
v_call: TRBV7-9
clone_size: many
cdr3_length: 15

cdr3_aa: CASTPVQGAREQYF
cdr3_nt: TGTGCCAGCACTCCGGTACAGGGGGCGCGTGAGCAGTACTTC
j_call: TRBJ2-7
d_call: TRBD1
v_call: TRBV6-1
clone_size: few
cdr3_length: 14

cdr3_aa: CASSFSGSYEQYF
cdr3_nt: TGTGCCAGCAGCTTCTCTGGGTCTTACGAGCAGTACTTC
j_call: TRBJ2-7
d_call: -
v_call: TRBV5-6
clone_size: many
cdr3_length: 13

cdr3_aa: CAISESRLAGEGEQFF
cdr3_nt: TGTGCCATCAGTGAGTCGAGGCTAGCGGGGGAGGGTGAGCAGTTCTTC
j_call: TRBJ2-1
d_call: TRBD2
v_call: TRBV10-3
clone_size: many
cdr3_length: 16

cdr3_aa: CSAPTYDRNNEQFF
cdr3_nt: TGCAGTGCACCGACATATGACAGGAACAATGAGCAGTTCTTC
j_call: TRBJ2-1
d_call: -
v_call: TRBV20-1
clone_size: many
cdr3_length: 14

cdr3_aa: CASRESGTGPYGYTF
cdr3_nt: TGTGCCAGCAGGGAATCCGGGACAGGGCCCTATGGCTACACCTTC
j_call: TRBJ1-2
d_call: TRBD1
v_call: TRBV6-1
clone_size: few
cdr3_length: 15

cdr3_aa: CASSRQGARTDTQYF
cdr3_nt: TGTGCCAGCAGTAGACAGGGGGCGCGCACAGATACGCAGTATTTT
j_call: TRBJ2-3
d_call: TRBD1
v_call: TRBV12-3/TRBV12-4
clone_size: many
cdr3_length: 15

cdr3_aa: CASSDLAGVHNEQFF
cdr3_nt: TGTGCCAGCAGCGACTTAGCGGGAGTCCACAATGAGCAGTTCTTC
j_call: TRBJ2-1
d_call: TRBD2
v_call: TRBV9
clone_size: few
cdr3_length: 15

cdr3_aa: CATSRGIIRGQAEAFF
cdr3_nt: TGTGCCACCAGCAGAGGTATTATTAGGGGGCAGGCTGAAGCTTTCTTT
j_call: TRBJ1-1
d_call: TRBD1
v_call: TRBV15
clone_size: few
cdr3_length: 16

cdr3_aa: CASSSGTGGNTIYF
cdr3_nt: TGTGCCAGCAGCTCCGGGACAGGGGGAAACACCATATATTTT
j_call: TRBJ1-3
d_call: TRBD1
v_call: TRBV7-2
clone_size: medium-sized
cdr3_length: 14

cdr3_aa: CASSYGGGAGTDTQYF
cdr3_nt: TGTGCCAGCAGTTACGGGGGGGGCGCCGGCACAGATACGCAGTATTTT
j_call: TRBJ2-3
d_call: -
v_call: TRBV6-5
clone_size: many
cdr3_length: 16

cdr3_aa: CASRDLAGPYNEQFF
cdr3_nt: TGTGCCAGCAGGGACCTTGCAGGGCCCTACAATGAGCAGTTCTTC
j_call: TRBJ2-1
d_call: -
v_call: TRBV5-6
clone_size: many
cdr3_length: 15

cdr3_aa: CASSLNRASSTEAFF
cdr3_nt: TGTGCCAGCAGCTTAAATAGGGCGAGCTCGACTGAAGCTTTCTTT
j_call: TRBJ1-1
d_call: -
v_call: TRBV7-3
clone_size: -
cdr3_length: 15

cdr3_aa: CSRLAVSTDTQYF
cdr3_nt: TGCAGCCGGCTAGCGGTTAGCACAGATACGCAGTATTTT
j_call: TRBJ2-3
d_call: TRBD2
v_call: TRBV20-1
clone_size: few
cdr3_length: 13

cdr3_aa: CASSWGTGNYGYTF
cdr3_nt: TGCGCCAGCAGCTGGGGAACAGGGAACTATGGCTACACCTTC
j_call: TRBJ1-2
d_call: -
v_call: TRBV5-1
clone_size: -
cdr3_length: 14

cdr3_aa: CASRKEGGELFF
cdr3_nt: TGTGCCAGCAGGAAAGAGGGCGGGGAGCTGTTTTTT
j_call: TRBJ2-2
d_call: -
v_call: TRBV7-2
clone_size: -
cdr3_length: 12

cdr3_aa: CASSFDPTTDTQYF
cdr3_nt: TGTGCCAGCAGTTTCGACCCAACTACAGATACGCAGTATTTT
j_call: TRBJ2-3
d_call: -
v_call: TRBV12-3/TRBV12-4
clone_size: few
cdr3_length: 14

cdr3_aa: CASSPNNQIYEQYF
cdr3_nt: TGTGCCAGCAGTCCTAACAACCAGATCTACGAGCAGTACTTC
j_call: TRBJ2-7
d_call: -
v_call: TRBV25-1
clone_size: -
cdr3_length: 14

cdr3_aa: CASSLRTSSGGEQFF
cdr3_nt: TGTGCCAGCAGCTTGAGGACTAGCTCCGGCGGGGAGCAGTTCTTC
j_call: TRBJ2-1
d_call: TRBD2
v_call: TRBV5-5
clone_size: -
cdr3_length: 15

cdr3_aa: CASSADEQFF
cdr3_nt: TGCGCCAGCAGCGCTGATGAGCAGTTCTTC
j_call: TRBJ2-1
d_call: -
v_call: TRBV5-1
clone_size: few
cdr3_length: 10

cdr3_aa: CASSRYDRASTDTQYF
cdr3_nt: TGTGCCAGCAGCCGGTACGACCGCGCTAGCACAGATACGCAGTATTTT
j_call: TRBJ2-3
d_call: -
v_call: TRBV5-6
clone_size: many
cdr3_length: 16